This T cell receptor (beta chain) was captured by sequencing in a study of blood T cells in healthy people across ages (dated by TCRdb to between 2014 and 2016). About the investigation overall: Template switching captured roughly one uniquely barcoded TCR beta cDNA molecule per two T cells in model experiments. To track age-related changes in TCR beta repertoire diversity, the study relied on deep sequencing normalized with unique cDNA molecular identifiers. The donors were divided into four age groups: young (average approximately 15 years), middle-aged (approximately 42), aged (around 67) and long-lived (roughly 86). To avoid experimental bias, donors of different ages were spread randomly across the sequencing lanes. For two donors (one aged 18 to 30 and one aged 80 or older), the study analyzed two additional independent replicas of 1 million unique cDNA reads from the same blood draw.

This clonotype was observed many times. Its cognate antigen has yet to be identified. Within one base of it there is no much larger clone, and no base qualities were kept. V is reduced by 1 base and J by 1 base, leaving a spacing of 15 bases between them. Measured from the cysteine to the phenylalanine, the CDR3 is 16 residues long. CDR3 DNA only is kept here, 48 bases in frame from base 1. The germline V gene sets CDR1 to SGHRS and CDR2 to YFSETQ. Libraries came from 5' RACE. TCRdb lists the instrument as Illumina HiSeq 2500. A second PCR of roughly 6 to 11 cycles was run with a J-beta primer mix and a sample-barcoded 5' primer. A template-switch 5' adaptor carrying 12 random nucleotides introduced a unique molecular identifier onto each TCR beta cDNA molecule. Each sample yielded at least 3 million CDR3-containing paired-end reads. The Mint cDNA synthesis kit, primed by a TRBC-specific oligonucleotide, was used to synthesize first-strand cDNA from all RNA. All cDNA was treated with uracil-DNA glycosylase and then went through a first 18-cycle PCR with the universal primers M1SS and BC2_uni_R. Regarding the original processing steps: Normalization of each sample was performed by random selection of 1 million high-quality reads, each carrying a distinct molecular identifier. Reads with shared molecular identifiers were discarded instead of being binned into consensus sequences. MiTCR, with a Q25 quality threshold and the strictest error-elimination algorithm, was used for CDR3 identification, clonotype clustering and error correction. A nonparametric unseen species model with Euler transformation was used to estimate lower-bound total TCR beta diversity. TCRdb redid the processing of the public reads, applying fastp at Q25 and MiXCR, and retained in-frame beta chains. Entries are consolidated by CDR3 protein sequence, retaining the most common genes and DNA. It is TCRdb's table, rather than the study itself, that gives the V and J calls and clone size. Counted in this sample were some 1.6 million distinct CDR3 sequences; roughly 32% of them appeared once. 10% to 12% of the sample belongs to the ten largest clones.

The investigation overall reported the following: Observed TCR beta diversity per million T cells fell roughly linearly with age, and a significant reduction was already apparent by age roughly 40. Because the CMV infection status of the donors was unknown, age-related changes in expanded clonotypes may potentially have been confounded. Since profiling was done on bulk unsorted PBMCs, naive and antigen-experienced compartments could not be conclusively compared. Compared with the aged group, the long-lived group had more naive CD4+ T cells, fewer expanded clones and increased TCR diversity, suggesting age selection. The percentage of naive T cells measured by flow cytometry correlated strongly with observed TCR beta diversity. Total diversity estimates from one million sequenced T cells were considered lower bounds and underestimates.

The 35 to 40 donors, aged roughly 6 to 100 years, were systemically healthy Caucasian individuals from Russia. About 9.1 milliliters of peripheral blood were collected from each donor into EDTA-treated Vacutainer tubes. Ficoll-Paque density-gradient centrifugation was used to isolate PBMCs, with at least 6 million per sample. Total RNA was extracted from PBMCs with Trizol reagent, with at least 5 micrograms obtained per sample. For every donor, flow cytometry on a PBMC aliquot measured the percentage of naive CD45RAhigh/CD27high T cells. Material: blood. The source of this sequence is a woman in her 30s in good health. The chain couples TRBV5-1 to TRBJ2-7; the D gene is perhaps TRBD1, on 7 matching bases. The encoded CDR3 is CASSLTVQGGSYEQYF. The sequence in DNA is TGCGCCAGCAGCTTGACCGTCCAGGGGGGATCCTACGAGCAGTACTTC.